Below, one T cell receptor beta chain is given with its context. The sample holds one count of this clone. Its antigen remains undetermined. The input lacks base qualities; no much larger clone sits a single base away. The immunoSEQ Assay, a bias-controlled multiplex PCR, was used to amplify TCRbeta CDR3 regions from genomic DNA. On the study's bioinformatics: Nucleated cell counts per sample were estimated from amplification of reference gene primers within the assay. To quantify the absolute abundance of each unique TCRbeta CDR3 rearrangement, sequence reads were collapsed and filtered. Productive Simpson clonality was computed per sample as the square root of Simpson's diversity index over productive rearrangements. TCRdb stores this immuneACCESS table with in-frame sequences only. Part of the clones is absent; in the studies checked, under half of the shortfall reflects unresolved V genes, and no reason is known for the rest. Clone size and the V and J calls come from that table; the DNA yielded D and trimming. The sample includes roughly 200,000 clones, with roughly 90% observed a single time. The top ten constitute around 4.2% of the sample.

The data originate from a study of blood T cell repertoires in COVID-19 (dated by TCRdb to the early 2020s). For the study in its entirety: The collaborator samples originated in the United States, Italy and Spain and spanned the acute and convalescent phases of COVID-19. The material from the prospective study consisted of cDNA or gDNA derived from T cells, B-cell-depleted T cells, or PBMCs. Subjects who had been exposed to COVID-19, were actively infected with it, or had recovered from it provided the deeply sampled blood TCRbeta repertoires that made up the dataset. The repertoires were made available in a free public database intended to serve as a resource for research on the immune response to SARS-CoV-2. The samples were drawn from the first 160 participants of the ongoing ImmuneRACE study and from 1,200 or so subjects provided by 6 global collaborators. Nearly every sample came with metadata listing a de-identified subject ID, COVID-19 status, age in years and sex. Where available, HLA class I and class II types were taken from metadata supplied by the sample provider and were not determined by assay-based typing. What the authors observed across the whole study: The amount of clinical and demographic metadata varied by source and participant and was provided uncurated.

Participants in the prospective study were aged about 18 to 100 years, lived in approximately 26 United States geographic areas, and enrolled through a virtual design. To assign participants to cohorts, the prospective study relied on clinical history that participants themselves reported in a screening survey and a study questionnaire. Each participant in the prospective study had whole blood, serum and a nasopharyngeal or oropharyngeal swab collected by mobile phlebotomists. Over a roughly 2-month period, participants in the prospective study had the option of providing additional blood draws and questionnaires. Before DNA extraction, blood samples from the prospective study were shipped at room temperature or frozen. This sequence was found in a woman aged 30 to 39 with acute COVID-19. Material for sequencing was PBMCs or T cells enriched from blood (not recorded which).

The CDR3 region: CASSLIFSEAFF. The nucleotide sequence is TGTGCCAGCAGCTTGATATTCTCTGAAGCTTTCTTT. The rearrangement combines TRBV5-6 with TRBJ1-1, with the D gene uncertain. The trim is 1 base for V and 6 bases for J, with a gap of 7 bases between the germline ends. The CDR3, cysteine through phenylalanine, is 12 amino acids long. The only DNA kept is the CDR3, 36 bases in frame from the first base. According to the germline V gene, CDR1 reads SGHDT and CDR2 reads YYEEEE.